Below, 15 T cell receptor beta chains from the same sample are listed, as sequenced in a study of immune heterogeneity within non-small cell lung tumors. Multiplex PCR amplified TCR beta CDR3 with 32 V and 13 J primers. TCRdb re-analysed the multiplex PCR reads in MiXCR, keeping a single row per CDR3 protein. The repertoire consists of some 31,000 distinct CDR3 sequences, with under 35% occurring once and the leading ten covering 3.5% to 4.5%. For each sample, template was around 650 ng of bulk tumor genomic DNA. Taken during surgery, several biopsies per primary tumor were spaced as far apart as possible within the tumor mass. Patients underwent curative surgery for non-small cell lung cancer (untreated and newly diagnosed). Sequences were obtained from lung tumor tissue. All receptors derive from a man in his forties with non-small cell lung cancer.

This clonotype showed up many times. This rearrangement joins TRBV20-1 to TRBJ1-4; TRBD1 is a possible D gene (5 bases). V gave up 1 base and J gave up 12 bases, with 9 bases separating them. The germline gives CDR1 DFQATT, CDR2 SNEGSKA (reference sequence). There are 11 residues in the CDR3. Written as DNA, the CDR3 is TGCAGTGCTAGAGGCATCAGGGAACTGTTTTTT. Translated, it gives CSARGIRELFF.

This clonotype was counted ten times or more. V usage is TRBV2 and J usage is TRBJ2-1; 14 bases are shared with TRBD2. This CDR3 region has 16 residues. Trimming removed 7 bases from V and 8 bases from J; junction bases left unmatched: 10. Germline-derived CDR1 and CDR2 are SNHLY and FYNNEI. The chain's CDR3 is CASIPRLAGGYHEQFF. CDR3 bases: TGTGCCAGCATCCCCAGACTAGCGGGAGGGTACCATGAGCAGTTCTTC.

The chain is built from TRBV2 and TRBJ2-1; D is possibly TRBD1 (5 bases). Trimming stripped 6 bases from V and 2 bases from J, with 11 bases between. From germline, CDR1 is SNHLY and CDR2 FYNNEI. The CDR3 runs to 14 residues. The CDR3 DNA reads TGTGCCAGCAGGCTGGCAGGGCCCTACAATGAGCAGTTCTTC. It is translated as CASRLAGPYNEQFF.

With regard to this clonotype: A read error may be the cause here, since a much bigger clone is one base away. V usage is TRBV6-2 or TRBV6-3 and J usage is TRBJ2-5, with no clear D. The germline gives CDR1 MNHEY, CDR2 SVGEGT. The CDR3 has 12 residues. The V gene lost 5 bases and the J gene lost 4 bases, with 8 bases spanning the gap. The DNA of the CDR3 is TGTGCCAGCAGTGGAAAGGGAGAGACCCAGTACTTC. The encoded protein is CASSGKGETQYF.

The J gene is TRBJ1-4, the V gene TRBV20-1; no clear D. This CDR3 spans 14 amino acids. Per germline, CDR1 DFQATT and CDR2 SNEGSKA (reference sequence). Trimming cost V 2 bases and J 8 bases, with 15 bases left between them. The chain's CDR3 is CSARPTRVREKLFF. The CDR3 DNA follows: TGCAGTGCTAGACCGACCCGGGTCCGCGAAAAACTGTTTTTT.

In regard to this clonotype: The junction and the germline gene differ at one end; a read error may be behind it. The CDR3 DNA reads as TGTGACAGCAGCTTAAGGGGGGGGACAGCTACCGGGGAGCTGTTTTTT. Its protein product is CDSSLRGGTATGELFF. The rearrangement links TRBV7-6 to TRBJ2-2, with D tentatively TRBD1 or TRBD2 (7 bases each). The germline gives CDR1 SGHVS, CDR2 FNYEAQ. CDR3 length equals 16 residues.

Within the sample, this clonotype is medium-sized. This chain uses TRBV5-1 with TRBJ2-7; the D gene is possibly TRBD2 (6 bases). The CDR3 has 15 residues. The germline gives CDR1 SGHRS, CDR2 YFSETQ. V lost 0 bases and J lost 2, with 12 bases in between. CDR3 in amino acids: CASSLVSGGTYEQYF. The CDR3 DNA reads as TGCGCCAGCAGCTTGGTTAGCGGAGGTACCTACGAGCAGTACTTC.

Worth noting for this clonotype: The junction does not match germline at one end; this may be a read error. The chain has TRBV2 and TRBJ2-5, with a tentative D call TRBD1 (5 bases). The germline V gene has CDR1 SNHLY and CDR2 FYNNEI. This CDR3 has 16 residues. In DNA form, the CDR3 reads TGTGCCATCAGTGAAATTTTCGGGCAGGGACAAGAGACCCAGTACTTC. Its protein product is CAISEIFGQGQETQYF.

Comment on this clonotype: A read error is possible here, since a much larger clone lies one base away. Lacking the conserved final phenylalanine or tryptophan, this CDR3 likely reflects a read error. The chain is built from TRBV19 and TRBJ2-7; 8 bases are shared with TRBD2. CDR3 length: 13 amino acids. Losses at the gene ends were 5 bases for V and 2 bases for J; bases not matched to a gene: 2. The germline V gene has CDR1 LNHDA and CDR2 SQIVND (reference sequence). CDR3 coding DNA: TGTGCCAGTAGTGTGGGACTAGCCTACGAGCAGTACTAC. It codes for CASSVGLAYEQYY.

As regards this clonotype: A read error may be the cause here, since a much bigger clone is one base away. This is likely a read error, given that the CDR3 carries no conserved phenylalanine or tryptophan at its end. The chain recombines TRBV20-1 with TRBJ1-2; TRBD1 agrees at 12 bases. There are 14 residues in the CDR3. Losses at the gene ends were 5 bases for V and 3 bases for J; bases not matched to a gene: 4. Germline V gene lookup returns CDR1 DFQATT and CDR2 SNEGSKA (reference sequence). The DNA for the CDR3 is TGCAGTGCTCCAGGGACAGGGGGCTACTATGGCTACACCCTC. It encodes CSAPGTGGYYGYTL.

Of note for this clonotype: An end of the junction differs from the germline gene, which may be a read error. The rearrangement joins TRBV5-1 to TRBJ2-1; TRBD2 matches 10 bases. The CDR3 is 15 residues long. The V gene's germline CDR1 is SGHRS and CDR2 YFSETQ. CDR3 region: CASSFGAGGFDERFF. CDR3 coding DNA: TGCGCCAGCAGCTTTGGAGCGGGAGGGTTCGATGAGCGGTTCTTC.

This clonotype was recorded a few times. V usage is TRBV25-1 and J usage is TRBJ1-6; no definite D call. The ends were cut back, 5 bases at V and 0 bases at J, with 8 bases in the middle. CDR1 is MGHDK and CDR2 is SYGVNS in the germline V gene. The CDR3 extends over 15 amino acids. The CDR3 sequence is CASSTPGSYNSPLHF. CDR3 nucleotides: TGTGCCAGCAGTACGCCGGGCTCCTATAATTCACCCCTCCACTTT.

About this clonotype: At one end, the junction sequence differs from germline, possibly due to a read error. The chain has TRBV20-1 and TRBJ1-5; D not resolved. There are 13 residues in the CDR3. Germline V gives CDR1 DFQATT, CDR2 SNEGSKA (reference sequence). The CDR3 loop is CSSREEGSGPQHF. The CDR3 DNA sequence: TGCAGTTCTAGAGAAGAAGGGTCGGGGCCCCAGCATTTT.

This clonotype was seen ten or more times. The V gene is TRBV6-1, the J gene TRBJ2-7, with 10 bases matching TRBD2. Germline loops: CDR1 MNHNS, CDR2 SASEGT. With V trimmed by 6 bases and J by 5 bases, 10 bases remained unmatched. There are 15 residues in the CDR3. The CDR3 nucleotides are TGTGCCAGCAGAAAGGGGGCTAGCGGGAGCCACGAGCAGTACTTC. Protein: CASRKGASGSHEQYF.

In regard to this clonotype: The junction departs from the called germline gene at one end, perhaps through a read error. This sequence joins TRBV5-8 and TRBJ2-3; 7 bases match TRBD1. Germline V gene sequence: CDR1 SGHTS, CDR2 YDEGEE. The CDR3 contains 14 residues. This CDR3 reads CSSSLGQGTDTQYF. The CDR3 DNA follows: TGTTCCAGCAGCCTAGGACAGGGCACAGATACGCAGTATTTT.